This TCR beta chain was recovered during a study of shared clonotypes between healthy human individuals. Across the whole study: Serving as donors were a couple of women and a few men, whose ages spanned 18 to 49. Findings and limits, study-wide: Sharing across a few donors was seen in 4% to 5.5% of naive CD4 clonotypes. Memory subsets generally showed lower estimated richness than naive subsets. The genetic and exposure-history diversity represented was limited by few donors.

Comment on this clone: The antigen is undetermined.

TCRdb keeps only in-frame clones here, not all; method: immunoSEQ multiplex PCR. The table lists 1,400,000 or so clones, just under 99% of them singletons. Germline V gene sequence: CDR1 MNHEY, CDR2 SMNVEV (reference sequence). Trimming cost V 6 bases and J 2 bases, with 8 bases left between them. There are 12 residues in the CDR3. This receptor was obtained from a man younger than 40 in good health. The chain is built from TRBV27 and TRBJ2-7; D is unresolved. The sample taken for sequencing was naive CD4+ T cells sorted from blood. The subset is: CD45RA+ positively selected. DNA for the CDR3: TGTGCCAGCAGGACCCTCACCTACGAGCAGTACTTC. Protein sequence: CASRTLTYEQYF.